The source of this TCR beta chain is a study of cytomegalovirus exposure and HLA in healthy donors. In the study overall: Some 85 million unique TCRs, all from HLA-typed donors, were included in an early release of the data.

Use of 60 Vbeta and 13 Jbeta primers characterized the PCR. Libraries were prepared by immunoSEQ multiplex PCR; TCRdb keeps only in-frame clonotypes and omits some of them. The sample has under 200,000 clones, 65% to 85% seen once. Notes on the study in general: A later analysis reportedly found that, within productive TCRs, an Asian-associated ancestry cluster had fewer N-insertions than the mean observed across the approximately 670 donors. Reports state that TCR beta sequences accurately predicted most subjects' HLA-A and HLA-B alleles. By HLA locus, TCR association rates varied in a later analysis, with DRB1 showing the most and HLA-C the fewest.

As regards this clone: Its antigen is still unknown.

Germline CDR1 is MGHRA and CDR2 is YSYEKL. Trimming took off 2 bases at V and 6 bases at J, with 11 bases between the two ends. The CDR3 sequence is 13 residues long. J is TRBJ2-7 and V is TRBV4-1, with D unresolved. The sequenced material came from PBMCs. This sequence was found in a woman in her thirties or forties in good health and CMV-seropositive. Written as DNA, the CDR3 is TGCGCCAGCAGCCAAACGGTTCTTCCCGAGCAGTACTTC. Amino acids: CASSQTVLPEQYF.